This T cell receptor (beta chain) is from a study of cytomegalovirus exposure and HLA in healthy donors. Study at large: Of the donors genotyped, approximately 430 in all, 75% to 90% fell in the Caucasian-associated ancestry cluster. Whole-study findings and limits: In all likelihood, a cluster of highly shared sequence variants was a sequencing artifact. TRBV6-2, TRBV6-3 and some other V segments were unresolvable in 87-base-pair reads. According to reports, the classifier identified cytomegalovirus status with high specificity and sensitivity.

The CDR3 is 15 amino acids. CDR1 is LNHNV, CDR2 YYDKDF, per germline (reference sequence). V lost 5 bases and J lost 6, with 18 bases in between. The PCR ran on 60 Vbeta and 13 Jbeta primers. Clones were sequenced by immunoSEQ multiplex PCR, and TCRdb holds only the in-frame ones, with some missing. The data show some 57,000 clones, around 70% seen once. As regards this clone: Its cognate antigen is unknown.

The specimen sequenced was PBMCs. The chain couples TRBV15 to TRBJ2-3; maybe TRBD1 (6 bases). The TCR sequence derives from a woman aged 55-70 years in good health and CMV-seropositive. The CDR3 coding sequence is TGTGCCACCAGCGACCCGACAGGCCCAAGGGATACGCAGTATTTT. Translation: CATSDPTGPRDTQYF. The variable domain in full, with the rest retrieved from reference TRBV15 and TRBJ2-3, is DAMVIQNPRYQVTQFGKPVTLSCSQTLNHNVMYWYQQKSSQAPKLLFHYYDKDFNNEADTPDNFQSRRPNTSFCFLDIRSPGLGDTAMYLCATSDPTGPRDTQYFGPGTRLTVL.